This T cell receptor (beta chain) was observed in a study of T cells in Graves' hyperthyroidism and ophthalmopathy. Amplification of TCR beta CDR3 regions was performed using RNA transcripts as template. The TCR CDR3 first-round RT-PCR relied on the HTBI primer set. TCRdb re-called the multiplex PCR reads with MiXCR, one entry per CDR3 protein. The profile shows about 640,000 distinct CDR3 sequences, roughly 20% of them singletons. The CDR3 loop spans 16 amino acids. CDR1 is KGHSH and CDR2 is LQKENI in the germline V gene. After removal of 0 bases from V and 5 bases from J, the junction contained 6 bases not matched to a gene. This clonotype was counted a few times.

Material: blood. This clonotype was sampled from a man aged 25-40 years with Graves' ophthalmopathy. The chain has TRBV18 and TRBJ2-1; 8 bases map to TRBD1. In DNA, the CDR3 is TGTGCCAGCTCACCACCAGCCGGGACAGGAGACAATGAGCAGTTCTTC. Amino acids: CASSPPAGTGDNEQFF.